This T cell receptor (beta chain) stems from a study of beta chain features in type 1 diabetes. Study results and limitations: Patients with Type 1 diabetes showed moderately but significantly shorter TCRB CDR3s in all four CD4+ subsets. High TCR expression in some cells could lead to their over-representation in cDNA sequencing.

Turning to this clone: Its specificity is unknown.

The whole isolated RNA underwent reverse transcription, so sequencing captured expressed TCRB transcripts. The protocol was immunoSEQ multiplex PCR, while the TCRdb copy is restricted to in-frame clones and leaves out a portion. The data contain over 300,000 clones, approximately 10% of them singletons. The V and J ends lost 5 bases and 9 bases, in that order; junction bases with no gene match: 11. The germline CDR1 and CDR2 sequences are SEHNR and FQNEAQ (reference sequence). CDR3 size: 17 residues. Sorting based on CD45RO/CCR7/CD25/CD127/CD95/CD27 separated CD4+ naive, central memory, regulatory and stem cell-like memory cells. Sorting gave populations that all exceeded 98% purity.

The specimen was central memory CD4+ T cells from blood. The genes are TRBV7-9 and TRBJ2-3; 16 positions agree with TRBD2. This receptor was obtained from a young man with type 1 diabetes. CDR3 DNA: TGTGCCAGCAGCACTACCTTGGGACTAGCGGGGGGGTACACGCAGTATTTT. The encoded protein is CASSTTLGLAGGYTQYF.